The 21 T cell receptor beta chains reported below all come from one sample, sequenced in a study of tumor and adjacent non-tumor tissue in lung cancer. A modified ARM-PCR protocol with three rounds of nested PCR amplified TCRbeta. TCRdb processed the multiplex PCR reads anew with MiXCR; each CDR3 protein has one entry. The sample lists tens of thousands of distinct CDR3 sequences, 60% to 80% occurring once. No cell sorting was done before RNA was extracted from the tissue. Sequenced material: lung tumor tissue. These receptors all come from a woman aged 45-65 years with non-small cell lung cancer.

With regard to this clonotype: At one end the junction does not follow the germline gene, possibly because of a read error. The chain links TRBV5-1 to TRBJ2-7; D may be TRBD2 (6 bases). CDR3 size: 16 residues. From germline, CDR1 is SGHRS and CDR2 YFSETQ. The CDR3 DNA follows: TGCACCAGCAGCCGAGAAGGCGGGACCTCCTCCAACGAGCAGTACTTC. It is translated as CTSSREGGTSSNEQYF.

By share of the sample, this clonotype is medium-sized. The CDR3 reads CASSEAKGRQETQYF. CDR3 DNA sequence: TGTGCCAGCAGTGAAGCGAAGGGACGGCAAGAGACCCAGTACTTC. The chain uses TRBV6-1 and TRBJ2-5, with D perhaps assigned TRBD1 or TRBD2 (5 bases each). Germline V gene data show CDR1 as MNHNS and CDR2 as SASEGT. The CDR3 runs 15 residues. V was trimmed by 0 bases and J by 2 bases, leaving 10 bases between them.

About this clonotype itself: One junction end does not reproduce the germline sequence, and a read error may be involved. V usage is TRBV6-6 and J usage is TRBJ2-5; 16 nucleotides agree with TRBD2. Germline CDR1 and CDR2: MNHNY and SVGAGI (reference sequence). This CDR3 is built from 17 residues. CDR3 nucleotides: TGTGCCAGCAACCCACCGGGACTAGCGGGAGGGCCGAAGACACAGTACTTC. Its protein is CASNPPGLAGGPKTQYF.

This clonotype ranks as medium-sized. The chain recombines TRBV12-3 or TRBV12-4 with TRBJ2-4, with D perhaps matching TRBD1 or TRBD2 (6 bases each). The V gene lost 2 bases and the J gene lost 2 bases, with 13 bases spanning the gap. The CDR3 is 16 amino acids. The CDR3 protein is CASSLRGAWSKNIQYF. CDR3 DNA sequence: TGTGCCAGCAGTTTAAGGGGGGCTTGGTCCAAAAACATTCAGTACTTC.

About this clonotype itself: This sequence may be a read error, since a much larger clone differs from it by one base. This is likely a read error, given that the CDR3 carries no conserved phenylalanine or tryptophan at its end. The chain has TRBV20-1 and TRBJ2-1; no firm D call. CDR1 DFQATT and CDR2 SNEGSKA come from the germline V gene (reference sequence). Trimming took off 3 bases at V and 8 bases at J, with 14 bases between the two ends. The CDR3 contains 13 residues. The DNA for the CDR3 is TGCAGTGCTAGCGGCCCAAAGGGTCATGAGCAGTTCATC. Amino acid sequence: CSASGPKGHEQFI.

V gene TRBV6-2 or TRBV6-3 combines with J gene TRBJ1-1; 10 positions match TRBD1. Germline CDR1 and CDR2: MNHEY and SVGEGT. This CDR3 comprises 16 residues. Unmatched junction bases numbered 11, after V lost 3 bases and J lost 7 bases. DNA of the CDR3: TGTGCCAGCAGTTATGGGAGACAGGGGGCGGACATTGAAGCTTTCTTT. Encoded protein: CASSYGRQGADIEAFF.

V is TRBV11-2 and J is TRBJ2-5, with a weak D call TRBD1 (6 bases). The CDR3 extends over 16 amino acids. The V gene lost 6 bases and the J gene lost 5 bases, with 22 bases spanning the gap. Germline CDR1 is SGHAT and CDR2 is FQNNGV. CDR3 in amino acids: CASSYLLGTQGETQYF. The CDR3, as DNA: TGTGCCAGCAGTTACCTCTTGGGGACCCAGGGGGAGACCCAGTACTTC.

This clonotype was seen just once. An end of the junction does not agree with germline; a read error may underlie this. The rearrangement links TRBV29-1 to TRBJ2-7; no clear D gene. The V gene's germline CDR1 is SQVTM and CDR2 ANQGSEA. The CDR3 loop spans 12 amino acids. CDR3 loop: CSIGRNSFEQYF. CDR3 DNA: TGCAGCATTGGTAGGAACTCCTTCGAGCAGTACTTC.

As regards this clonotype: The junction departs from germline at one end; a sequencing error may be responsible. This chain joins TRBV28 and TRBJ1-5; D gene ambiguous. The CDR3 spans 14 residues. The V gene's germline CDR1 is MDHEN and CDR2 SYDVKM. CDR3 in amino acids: CASSLSTRDQPHHF. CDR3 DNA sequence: TGTGCCAGCAGTTTATCTACGAGAGATCAGCCCCATCATTTT.

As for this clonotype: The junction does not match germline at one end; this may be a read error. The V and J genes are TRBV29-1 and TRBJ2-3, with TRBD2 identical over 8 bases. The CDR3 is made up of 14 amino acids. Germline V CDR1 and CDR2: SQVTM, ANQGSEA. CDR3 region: CNVGPPGGADTQYF. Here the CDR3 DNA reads TGCAACGTTGGGCCGCCCGGGGGGGCTGATACGCAGTATTTT.

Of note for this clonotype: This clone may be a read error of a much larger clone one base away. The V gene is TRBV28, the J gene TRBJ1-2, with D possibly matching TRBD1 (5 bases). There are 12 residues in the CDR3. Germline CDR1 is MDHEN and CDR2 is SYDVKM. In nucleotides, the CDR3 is TGTACCATCGCCGACAGTTCAGGGGGCTACACCTTC. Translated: CTIADSSGGYTF.

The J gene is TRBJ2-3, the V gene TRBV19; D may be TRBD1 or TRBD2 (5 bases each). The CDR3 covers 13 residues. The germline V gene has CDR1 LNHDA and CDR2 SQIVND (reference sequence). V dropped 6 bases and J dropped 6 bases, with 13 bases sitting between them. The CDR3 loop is CASRRGSGDTQYF. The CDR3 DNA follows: TGTGCCAGTAGGAGGGGATCTGGTGATACGCAGTATTTT.

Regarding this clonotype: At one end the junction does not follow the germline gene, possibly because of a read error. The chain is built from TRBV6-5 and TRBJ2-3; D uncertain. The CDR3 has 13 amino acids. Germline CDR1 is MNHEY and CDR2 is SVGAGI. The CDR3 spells CTSRDLSTDTQYF. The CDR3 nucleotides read TGTACCAGCAGAGATCTTAGTACAGATACGCAGTATTTT.

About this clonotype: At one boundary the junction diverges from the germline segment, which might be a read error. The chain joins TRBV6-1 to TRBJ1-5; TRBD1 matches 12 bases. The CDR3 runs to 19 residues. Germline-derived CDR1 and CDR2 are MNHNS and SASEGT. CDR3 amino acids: CTSRVPGTGGLGSNQPQHF. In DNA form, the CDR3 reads TGTACCAGCAGGGTCCCCGGGACAGGGGGCTTGGGGAGCAATCAACCCCAGCATTTT.

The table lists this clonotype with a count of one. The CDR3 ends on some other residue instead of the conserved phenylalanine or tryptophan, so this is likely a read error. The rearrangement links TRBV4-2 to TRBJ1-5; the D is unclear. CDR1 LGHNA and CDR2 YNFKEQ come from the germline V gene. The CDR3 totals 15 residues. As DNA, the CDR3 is TGTGCCAGCAGGCAAGACCTCACTAGCACTCAGCCCCAGCATTTA. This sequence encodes CASRQDLTSTQPQHL.

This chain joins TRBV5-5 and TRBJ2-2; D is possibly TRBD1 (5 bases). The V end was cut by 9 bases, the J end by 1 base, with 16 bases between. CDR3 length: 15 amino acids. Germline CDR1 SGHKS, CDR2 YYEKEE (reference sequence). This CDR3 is CANRLSVRNTGELFF. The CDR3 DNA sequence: TGTGCCAACAGGTTATCGGTGAGGAACACCGGGGAGCTGTTTTTT.

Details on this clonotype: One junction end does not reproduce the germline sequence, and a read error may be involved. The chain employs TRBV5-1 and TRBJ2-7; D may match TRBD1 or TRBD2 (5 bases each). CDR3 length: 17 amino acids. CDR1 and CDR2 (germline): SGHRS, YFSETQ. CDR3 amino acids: CASSPVGLGVQDYEQYF. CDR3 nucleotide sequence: TGTGCCAGCAGCCCCGTTGGACTGGGGGTTCAGGACTACGAGCAGTACTTC.

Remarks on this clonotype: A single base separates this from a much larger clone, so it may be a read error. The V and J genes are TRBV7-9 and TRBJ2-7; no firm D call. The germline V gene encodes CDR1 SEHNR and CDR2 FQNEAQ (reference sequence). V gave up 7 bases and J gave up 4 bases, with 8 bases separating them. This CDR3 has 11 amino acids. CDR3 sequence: CASTSGYEQYF. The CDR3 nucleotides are TGTGCCAGCACCAGTGGGTACGAGCAGTACTTC.

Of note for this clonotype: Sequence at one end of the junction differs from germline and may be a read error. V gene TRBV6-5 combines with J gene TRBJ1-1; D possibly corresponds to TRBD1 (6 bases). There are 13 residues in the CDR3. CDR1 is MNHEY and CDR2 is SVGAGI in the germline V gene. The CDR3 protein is CASSRQADTGAFF. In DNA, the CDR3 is TGTGCCAGCAGCCGACAGGCTGATACTGGAGCTTTCTTT.

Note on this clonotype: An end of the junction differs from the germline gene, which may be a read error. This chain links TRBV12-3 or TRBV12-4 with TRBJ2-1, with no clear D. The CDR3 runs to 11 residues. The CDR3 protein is CASNLSHEQIF. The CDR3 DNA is TGTGCCAGCAATTTATCCCATGAGCAGATCTTC.

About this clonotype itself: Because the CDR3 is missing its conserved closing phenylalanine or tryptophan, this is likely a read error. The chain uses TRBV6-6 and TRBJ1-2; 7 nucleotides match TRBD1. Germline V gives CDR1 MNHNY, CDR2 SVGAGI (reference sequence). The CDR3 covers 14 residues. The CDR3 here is CASCPGTANYSYTL. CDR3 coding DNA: TGTGCCAGCTGTCCTGGGACAGCTAACTATAGCTACACCTTA.